Listed below are T cell receptor beta chains from one sample, sequenced in a study of cytomegalovirus exposure and HLA in healthy donors. Profiling relied on immunoSEQ multiplex PCR, and the TCRdb table lists in-frame clones only, not all of them. Seen here are 260,000 or so clones, 90% observed once, and the top ten hold 3.1%. Material for sequencing was PBMCs. The receptors here all came from a woman aged 30 to 39 in good health and CMV-seronegative. Both conserved end residues are part of each CDR3. The D gene is left open where the match is weak. Only some rows state a clone size, as once, few, many or a class for expanded clones.

V gene	clone size	D gene	CDR3 length	J gene	CDR3 protein	CDR3 DNA
TRBV5-6	NA	NA	12	TRBJ2-7	CASSASSYEQYF	TGTGCCAGCAGCGCGAGCTCCTACGAGCAGTACTTC
TRBV5-6	NA	TRBD2	18	TRBJ2-3	CASSLGELRLAGTDTQYF	TGTGCCAGCAGCTTGGGGGAATTACGACTAGCGGGCACAGATACGCAGTATTTT
TRBV14	NA	NA	14	TRBJ2-1	CASSQELQSNEQFF	TGTGCCAGCAGCCAAGAACTACAGAGCAATGAGCAGTTCTTC
TRBV7-2	few	NA	13	TRBJ1-5	CASSLDISQPQHF	TGTGCCAGCAGCTTAGATATCAGTCAGCCCCAGCATTTT
TRBV18	NA	NA	16	TRBJ2-3	CASSPFEEGTRDTQYF	TGTGCCAGCTCACCGTTCGAGGAGGGGACAAGAGATACGCAGTATTTT
TRBV4-2	NA	TRBD1	13	TRBJ1-2	CASSTQGNYGYTF	TGTGCCAGCAGCACACAGGGGAACTATGGCTACACCTTC
TRBV27	NA	NA	15	TRBJ1-2	CASSPNPGAIYGYTF	TGTGCCAGCAGTCCCAACCCCGGGGCTATCTATGGCTACACCTTC
TRBV27	NA	TRBD2	19	TRBJ2-7	CASSESGLAGLARPYEQYF	TGTGCCAGCAGCGAGTCGGGACTAGCGGGATTAGCGAGGCCCTACGAGCAGTACTTC
TRBV29-1	NA	TRBD1	13	TRBJ2-1	CSVRDREYNEQFF	TGCAGCGTGAGGGACAGGGAGTACAATGAGCAGTTCTTC
TRBV5-6	NA	NA	15	TRBJ2-3	CASSFGRLSTDTQYF	TGTGCCAGCAGCTTCGGCAGGCTTAGCACAGATACGCAGTATTTT
TRBV7-2	NA	NA	15	TRBJ1-1	CASSLGVSPNTEAFF	TGTGCCAGCAGCTTAGGTGTCAGCCCCAACACTGAAGCTTTCTTT
TRBV28	NA	NA	15	TRBJ2-7	CASRATLGNSYEQYF	TGTGCCAGCAGGGCGACACTCGGCAACTCCTACGAGCAGTACTTC
TRBV5-1	NA	NA	15	TRBJ2-3	CASSFGRPNTDTQYF	TGCGCCAGCAGCTTCGGGAGACCCAACACAGATACGCAGTATTTT
TRBV28	NA	NA	12	TRBJ2-1	CASSFPGREQFF	TGTGCCAGCAGTTTTCCGGGTCGTGAGCAGTTCTTC
TRBV15	once	TRBD2	15	TRBJ2-1	CATSTGLAGGPVKFF	TGTGCCACCAGCACGGGACTAGCGGGAGGGCCGGTTAAGTTCTTC
TRBV27	NA	TRBD2	19	TRBJ2-3	CASSFHRLLTSGSTDTQYF	TGTGCCAGCAGTTTTCACCGCCTATTGACTAGCGGATCCACAGATACGCAGTATTTT
TRBV5-1	NA	NA	14	TRBJ2-3	CASGEGDFTDTQYF	TGCGCCAGCGGGGAGGGGGATTTCACAGATACGCAGTATTTT
TRBV28	NA	TRBD2	14	TRBJ2-2	CASSFDGRARELFF	TGTGCCAGCAGTTTCGACGGGAGGGCCCGGGAGCTGTTTTTT
TRBV28	NA	TRBD2	14	TRBJ2-7	CASSLGGRGGEQYF	TGTGCCAGCAGTTTAGGCGGGCGGGGAGGGGAGCAGTACTTC
TRBV10-2	NA	NA	15	TRBJ2-1	CASEKINRGDGEQFF	TGCGCCAGCGAAAAGATCAATAGGGGAGATGGTGAGCAGTTCTTC
TRBV6-1	once	NA	14	TRBJ1-2	CASSRTSANYGYTF	TGTGCCAGCAGTCGGACGAGTGCTAACTATGGCTACACCTTC
TRBV11-3	NA	TRBD2	16	TRBJ2-2	CASSLSGSGNTGELFF	TGTGCCAGCAGCTTAAGCGGGAGTGGTAACACCGGGGAGCTGTTTTTT
TRBV5-1	NA	NA	14	TRBJ2-7	CASSLSGKGYEQYF	TGCGCCAGCAGCTTGTCAGGGAAGGGCTACGAGCAGTACTTC
TRBV2	NA	NA	12	TRBJ1-5	CASTPGNQPQHF	TGTGCCAGCACTCCTGGTAATCAGCCCCAGCATTTT